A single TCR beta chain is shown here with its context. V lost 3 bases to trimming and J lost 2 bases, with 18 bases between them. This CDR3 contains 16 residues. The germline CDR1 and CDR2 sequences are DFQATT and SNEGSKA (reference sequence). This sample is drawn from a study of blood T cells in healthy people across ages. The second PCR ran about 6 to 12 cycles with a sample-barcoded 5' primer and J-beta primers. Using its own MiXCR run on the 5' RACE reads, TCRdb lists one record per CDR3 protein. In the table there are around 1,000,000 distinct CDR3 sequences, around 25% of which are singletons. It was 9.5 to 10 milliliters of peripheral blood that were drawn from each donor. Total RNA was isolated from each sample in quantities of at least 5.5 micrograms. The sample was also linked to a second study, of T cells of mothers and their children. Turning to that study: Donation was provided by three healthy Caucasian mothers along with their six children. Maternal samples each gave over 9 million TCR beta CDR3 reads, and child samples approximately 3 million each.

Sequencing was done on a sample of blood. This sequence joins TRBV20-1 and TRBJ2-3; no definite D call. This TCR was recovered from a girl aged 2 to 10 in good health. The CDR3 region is CSASDYLGPSTDTQYF. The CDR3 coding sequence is TGCAGTGCTAGTGATTATCTCGGGCCTTCCACAGATACGCAGTATTTT.